The source of this T cell receptor (beta chain) is a study of blood T cells in healthy people across ages. The trim removed 5 bases at V and 4 bases at J, leaving 5 bases unmatched. CDR3 length: 14 residues. Isolation per sample recovered at least 6 million PBMCs. This clonotype was observed a few times. The antigen is undetermined. Together with a sample-barcoded 5' primer, a J-beta primer mix was included in a second PCR lasting about 6 to 11 cycles. TCRdb re-derived calls from the 5' RACE reads in MiXCR, one entry per CDR3 protein. Of about 1.5 million distinct CDR3 sequences listed, approximately 42% are singletons. Findings and limits, study-wide: Naive and antigen-experienced cells were not separated, limiting conclusive comparison.

V usage is TRBV12-3 or TRBV12-4 and J usage is TRBJ2-7; 10 positions match TRBD1. The material sequenced was blood. This receptor was taken from a woman between 18 and 29 years old in good health. CDR3 bases: TGTGCCAGCAGTACCCCGGGACAGGGGTACGAGCAGTACTTC. Its translation: CASSTPGQGYEQYF.